The 18 T cell receptor beta chains listed next were all sequenced from one sample in a study of neurological immune-mediated disorders. One entry per CDR3 protein results from TCRdb running MiXCR on the 5' RACE reads. The repertoire holds about 79,000 distinct CDR3 sequences, about 14% seen once, with 6% to 7% in the top ten. Sequencing was carried out using PBMCs. These receptors were obtained from a woman aged 50 to 60 in good health.

In this sample, this clonotype turned up many times. The J gene is TRBJ2-4, the V gene TRBV6-6; D gene ambiguous. Trimming took off 0 bases at V and 2 bases at J, with 11 bases between the two ends. The CDR3 contains 16 residues. Germline loops: CDR1 MNHNY, CDR2 SVGAGI (reference sequence). The DNA for the CDR3 is TGTGCCAGCAGTTACTCGATCGGGTCTTCCAAAAACATTCAGTACTTC. It yields the protein CASSYSIGSSKNIQYF.

Concerning this clonotype itself: One end of the junction varies from germline; a read error may be responsible. The chain recombines TRBV5-1 with TRBJ1-3; no reliable D call. The CDR3 spans 15 residues. Per germline, CDR1 SGHRS and CDR2 YFSETQ. The CDR3 nucleotides read TGCGCCAACAGCTTCGGGTCCGGATCTGGAAACACCATATATTTT. It is translated as CANSFGSGSGNTIYF.

This clonotype turned up a few times. CDR3 sequence: CSVELSRGEPQHF. CDR3 sequence (DNA): TGCAGCGTGGAGCTCTCCCGGGGGGAGCCCCAGCATTTT. V is TRBV29-1 and J is TRBJ1-5, with D maybe TRBD1 (5 bases). The CDR3 totals 13 residues. Trimming took off 6 bases at V and 8 bases at J, with 17 bases between the two ends. Germline CDR1 SQVTM, CDR2 ANQGSEA.

This clonotype was recorded many times. This chain joins TRBV20-1 and TRBJ1-5; D is perhaps TRBD1 (5 bases). Trimming pared 3 bases from V and 14 bases from J, leaving 14 bases between. From germline, CDR1 is DFQATT and CDR2 SNEGSKA (reference sequence). The CDR3 runs 11 residues. CDR3 sequence: CSARRGQIEHF. The CDR3 nucleotides read TGCAGTGCTAGGCGGGGCCAGATTGAGCATTTT.

This clonotype was detected ten times or more. The chain is built from TRBV5-1 and TRBJ2-5; 7 bases agree with TRBD2. The germline V gene has CDR1 SGHRS and CDR2 YFSETQ. The ends lost 4 bases at V and 2 bases at J; junction bases unmatched: 8. The CDR3 extends over 15 amino acids. CDR3 loop: CASSRAGTTQETQYF. CDR3 nucleotide sequence: TGCGCCAGCAGCAGAGCCGGGACTACACAAGAGACCCAGTACTTC.

This clonotype was detected a few times. CDR3 in DNA: TGCAGTGCCTCCCCGCCCCCTTACGAGCAGTACTTC. This gives the protein CSASPPPYEQYF. The V and J genes are TRBV20-1 and TRBJ2-7; D call uncertain. CDR3 length: 12 residues. V dropped 6 bases and J dropped 4 bases, with 13 bases sitting between them. CDR1 is DFQATT, CDR2 SNEGSKA, per germline (reference sequence).

This clonotype was recorded at least ten times. One junction end does not reproduce the germline sequence, and a read error may be involved. The chain has TRBV7-7 and TRBJ2-2; TRBD2 might be the D (6 bases). The germline gives CDR1 SSHAT, CDR2 FNYEAQ (reference sequence). CDR3 size: 14 residues. CDR3 sequence reads: CASSFWEDGGELFF. The DNA for the CDR3 is TGTGCTAGCAGCTTCTGGGAGGATGGCGGGGAGCTGTTTTTT. Supplemented by reference TRBV7-7 and TRBJ2-2, the full variable domain reads GAGVSQSPRYKVTKRGQDVTLRCDPISSHATLYWYQQALGQGPEFLTYFNYEAQPDKSGLPSDRFSAERPEGSISTLTIQRTEQRDSAMYRCASSFWEDGGELFFGEGSRLTVL.

This clonotype was found many times. In nucleotides, the CDR3 is TGCAGTGCCCAAAGGGGAGTTGGCAATGAGCAGTTCTTC. Residues: CSAQRGVGNEQFF. This chain links TRBV20-1 with TRBJ2-1; D possibly matches TRBD1 or TRBD2 (5 bases each). Per germline, CDR1 DFQATT and CDR2 SNEGSKA (reference sequence). This CDR3 region has 13 residues. The germline V and J ends were trimmed by 6 bases and 6 bases, with 15 bases remaining between them.

This clonotype came up many times. The chain joins TRBV11-3 to TRBJ2-3; TRBD2 is a possible D gene (5 bases). The CDR3 is made up of 15 amino acids. V was cut by 4 bases and J by 8 bases, with 19 bases left in between. Germline values: CDR1 SGHNT, CDR2 YENEEA. The CDR3 protein is CASSYSGVASATQYF. For the CDR3, the DNA is TGTGCCAGCAGCTACTCCGGGGTAGCGTCGGCTACGCAGTATTTT.

Details on this clonotype: Compared with germline, one end of the junction differs, possibly owing to a read error. The genes are TRBV18 and TRBJ2-1; D is possibly TRBD2 (5 bases). The germline V gene encodes CDR1 KGHSH and CDR2 LQKENI. CDR3 length: 16 residues. The CDR3, as DNA: TGTGCCAGCCCACCTTCACTAGGGTCGGGATACAATGAGCAGTTCTTC. This translates into CASPPSLGSGYNEQFF.

This clonotype showed up many times. The V gene is TRBV13, the J gene TRBJ2-6, with D possibly being TRBD2 (5 bases). The ends were cut back, 3 bases at V and 4 bases at J, with 10 bases in the middle. Per germline, CDR1 PRHDT and CDR2 FYEKMQ (reference sequence). The CDR3 spans 15 residues. DNA for the CDR3: TGTGCCAGCAGCTTGAGGGCGGGCGGGGCCAACGTCCTGACTTTC. This sequence encodes CASSLRAGGANVLTF.

This clonotype was detected ten times or more. The chain is built from TRBV5-6 and TRBJ2-5; D is uncertain. The germline gives CDR1 SGHDT, CDR2 YYEEEE. V lost 1 base and J 7 bases, leaving 11 bases between the germline ends. This CDR3 spans 13 amino acids. Here the CDR3 DNA reads TGTGCCAGCAGCTTGTTGGGCGAGTGGACCCAGTACTTC. It codes for CASSLLGEWTQYF.

In this sample, this clonotype turned up many times. The chain combines TRBV12-3 or TRBV12-4 with TRBJ1-1, with no clear D. This CDR3 spans 14 amino acids. Trimming shortened V by 3 bases and J by 6 bases, and 14 bases separated the two germline ends. The CDR3 reads CASSFIALEAEAFF. As DNA, the CDR3 is TGTGCCAGCAGTTTTATCGCGCTTGAAGCTGAAGCTTTCTTT.

Ten or more counts support this clonotype. The chain is built from TRBV5-1 and TRBJ2-5; tentatively, D is TRBD1 (5 bases). Trimming left V 3 bases short and J 2 bases short, with 11 bases between. The germline gives CDR1 SGHRS, CDR2 YFSETQ. The CDR3 contains 14 residues. The CDR3 DNA reads TGCGCCAGCAGCTCAGGGTTTGGGCAAGAGACCCAGTACTTC. Translation gives CASSSGFGQETQYF.

The chain recombines TRBV5-1 with TRBJ1-1, with a tentative D call TRBD1 (5 bases). Germline V lookup: CDR1 SGHRS, CDR2 YFSETQ. V was pared by 3 bases and J by 4 bases, with 13 bases between. The CDR3 consists of 14 residues. This CDR3 reads CASSSQDIFTEAFF. The CDR3 DNA reads as TGCGCCAGCAGCTCGCAGGACATCTTCACTGAAGCTTTCTTT.

This clonotype has ten or more counts. The chain joins TRBV7-2 to TRBJ2-3; TRBD2 agrees at 16 bases. V shed 6 bases, J shed 2 bases, and the junction held 8 bases outside the gene matches. Germline loops: CDR1 SGHTA, CDR2 FQGNSA. The CDR3 sequence is 18 residues long. In DNA, the CDR3 is TGTGCCAGCAGACGGGGACTAGCGGGAGGGGGACACACAGATACGCAGTATTTT. Translated: CASRRGLAGGGHTDTQYF.

This clonotype was recorded a few times. The chain has TRBV5-5 and TRBJ2-7, with 10 bases aligning to TRBD2. Per germline, CDR1 SGHKS and CDR2 YYEKEE (reference sequence). This CDR3 contains 16 residues. The V and J ends lost 1 base and 4 bases, in that order; junction bases with no gene match: 8. The CDR3 DNA reads as TGTGCCAGCAGCTTGTTTACGCTAGCGGGGGATTACGAGCAGTACTTC. This codes for CASSLFTLAGDYEQYF.

This clonotype was counted once. This chain joins TRBV7-8 and TRBJ1-1; 12 positions agree with TRBD1. This CDR3 has 15 amino acids. Germline loops: CDR1 SGHVS, CDR2 FQNEAQ. V lost 8 bases, J lost 5 bases, and 9 bases stayed unmatched. CDR3 DNA: TGTGCCAGCCCCCAGGGACAGGGGGCTTGGACTGAAGCTTTCTTT. Encoded protein: CASPQGQGAWTEAFF.